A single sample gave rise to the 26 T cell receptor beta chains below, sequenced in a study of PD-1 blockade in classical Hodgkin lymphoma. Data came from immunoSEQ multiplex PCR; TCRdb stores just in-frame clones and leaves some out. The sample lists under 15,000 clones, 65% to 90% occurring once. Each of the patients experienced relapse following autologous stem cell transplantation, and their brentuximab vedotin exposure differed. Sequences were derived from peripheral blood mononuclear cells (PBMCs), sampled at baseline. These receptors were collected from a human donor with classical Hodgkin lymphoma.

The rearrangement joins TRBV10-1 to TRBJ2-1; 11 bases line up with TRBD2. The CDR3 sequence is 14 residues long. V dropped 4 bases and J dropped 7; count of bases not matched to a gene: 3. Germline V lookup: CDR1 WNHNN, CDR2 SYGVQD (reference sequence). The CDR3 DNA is TGCGCCAGCAGTGCTAGCGGGAGGATAAATGAGCAGTTCTTC. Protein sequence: CASSASGRINEQFF.

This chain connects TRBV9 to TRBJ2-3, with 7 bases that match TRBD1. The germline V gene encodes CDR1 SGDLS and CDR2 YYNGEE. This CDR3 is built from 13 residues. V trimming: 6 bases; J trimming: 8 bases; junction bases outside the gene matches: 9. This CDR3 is CASTEGAFGTQYF. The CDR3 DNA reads TGTGCCAGCACCGAGGGGGCATTCGGTACGCAGTATTTT. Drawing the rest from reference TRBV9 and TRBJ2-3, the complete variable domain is DSGVTQTPKHLITATGQRVTLRCSPRSGDLSVYWYQQSLDQGLQFLIQYYNGEERAKGNILERFSAQQFPDLHSELNLSSLELGDSALYFCASTEGAFGTQYFGPGTRLTVL.

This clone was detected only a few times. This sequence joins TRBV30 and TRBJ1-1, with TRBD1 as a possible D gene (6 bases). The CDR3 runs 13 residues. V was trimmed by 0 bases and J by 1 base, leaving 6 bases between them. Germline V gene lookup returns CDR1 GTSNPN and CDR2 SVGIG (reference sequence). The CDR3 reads CAWSVGGNTEAFF. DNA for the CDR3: TGTGCCTGGAGTGTAGGGGGGAACACTGAAGCTTTCTTT.

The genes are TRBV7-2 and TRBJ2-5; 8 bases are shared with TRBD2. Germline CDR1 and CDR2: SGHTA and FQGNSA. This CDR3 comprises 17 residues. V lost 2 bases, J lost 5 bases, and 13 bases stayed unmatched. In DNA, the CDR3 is TGTGCCAGCAGCTTATACGGGGGGGGTGGCCTGAGGGAGACCCAGTACTTC. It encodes CASSLYGGGGLRETQYF. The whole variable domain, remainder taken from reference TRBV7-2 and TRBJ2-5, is GAGVSQSPSNKVTEKGKDVELRCDPISGHTALYWYRQSLGQGLEFLIYFQGNSAPDKSGLPSDRFSAERTGGSVSTLTIQRTQQEDSAVYLCASSLYGGGGLRETQYFGPGTRLLVL.

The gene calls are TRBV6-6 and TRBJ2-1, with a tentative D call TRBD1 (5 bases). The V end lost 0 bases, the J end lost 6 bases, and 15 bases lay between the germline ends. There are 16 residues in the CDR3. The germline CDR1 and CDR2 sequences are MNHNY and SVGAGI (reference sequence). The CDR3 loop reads CASSYSKGQGINEQFF. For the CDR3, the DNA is TGTGCCAGCAGTTACTCGAAGGGGCAGGGCATCAATGAGCAGTTCTTC.

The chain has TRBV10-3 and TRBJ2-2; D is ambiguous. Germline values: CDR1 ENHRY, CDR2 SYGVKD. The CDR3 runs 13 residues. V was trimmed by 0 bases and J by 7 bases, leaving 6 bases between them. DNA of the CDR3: TGTGCCATCAGTGAGTCGGTGGGCGGGGAGCTGTTTTTT. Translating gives CAISESVGGELFF.

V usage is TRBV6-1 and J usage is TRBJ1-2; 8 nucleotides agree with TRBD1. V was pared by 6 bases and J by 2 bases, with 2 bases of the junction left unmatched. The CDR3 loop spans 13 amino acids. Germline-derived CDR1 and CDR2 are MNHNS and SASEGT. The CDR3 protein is CASSDRGNYGYTF. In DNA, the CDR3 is TGTGCCAGCAGCGACAGGGGCAACTATGGCTACACCTTC.

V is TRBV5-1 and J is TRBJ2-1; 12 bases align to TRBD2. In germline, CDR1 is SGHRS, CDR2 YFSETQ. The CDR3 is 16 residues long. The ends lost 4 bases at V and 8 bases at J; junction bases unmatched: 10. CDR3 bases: TGCGCCAGCAGCGTGGGGGCTAGCGGGAGGGCCGATGAGCAGTTCTTC. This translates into CASSVGASGRADEQFF.

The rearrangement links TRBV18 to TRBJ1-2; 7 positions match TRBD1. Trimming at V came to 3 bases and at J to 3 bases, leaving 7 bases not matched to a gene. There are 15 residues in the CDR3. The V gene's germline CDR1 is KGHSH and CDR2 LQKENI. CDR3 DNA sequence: TGTGCCAGCTCACCTGTCGGACAGGCTGACTATGGCTACACCTTC. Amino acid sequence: CASSPVGQADYGYTF.

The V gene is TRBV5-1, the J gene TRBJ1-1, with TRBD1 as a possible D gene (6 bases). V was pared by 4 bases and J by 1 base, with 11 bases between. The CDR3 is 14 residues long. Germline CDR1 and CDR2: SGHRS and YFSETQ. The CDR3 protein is CASSTGQKNTEAFF. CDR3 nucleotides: TGCGCCAGCAGCACCGGACAGAAGAACACTGAAGCTTTCTTT.

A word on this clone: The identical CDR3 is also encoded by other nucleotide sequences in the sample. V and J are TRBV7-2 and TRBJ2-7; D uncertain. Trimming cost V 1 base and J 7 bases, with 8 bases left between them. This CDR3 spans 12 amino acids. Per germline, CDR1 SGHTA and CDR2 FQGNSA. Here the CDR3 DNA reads TGTGCCAGCAGCTTAGTCCCGCATGAGCAGTACTTC. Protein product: CASSLVPHEQYF.

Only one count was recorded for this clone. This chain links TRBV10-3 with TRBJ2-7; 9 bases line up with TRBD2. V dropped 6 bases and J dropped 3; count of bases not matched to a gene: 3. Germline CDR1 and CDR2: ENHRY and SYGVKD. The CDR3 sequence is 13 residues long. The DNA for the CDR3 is TGTGCCATCAGGGATAGCGGGAGCTACGAGCAGTACTTC. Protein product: CAIRDSGSYEQYF.

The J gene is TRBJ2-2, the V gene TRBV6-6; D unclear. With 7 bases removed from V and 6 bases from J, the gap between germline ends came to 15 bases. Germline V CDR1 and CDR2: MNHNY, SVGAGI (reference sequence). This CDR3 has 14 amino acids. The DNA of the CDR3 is TGTGCCAGCAACGCAGTTAAGGGCCCCGGGGAGCTGTTTTTT. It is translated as CASNAVKGPGELFF.

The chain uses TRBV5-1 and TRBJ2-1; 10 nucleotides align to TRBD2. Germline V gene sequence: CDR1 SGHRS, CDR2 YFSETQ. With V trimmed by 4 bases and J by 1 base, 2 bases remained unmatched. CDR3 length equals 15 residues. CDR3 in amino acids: CASSPSGSSYNEQFF. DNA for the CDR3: TGCGCCAGCAGCCCTAGCGGGAGTTCCTACAATGAGCAGTTCTTC.

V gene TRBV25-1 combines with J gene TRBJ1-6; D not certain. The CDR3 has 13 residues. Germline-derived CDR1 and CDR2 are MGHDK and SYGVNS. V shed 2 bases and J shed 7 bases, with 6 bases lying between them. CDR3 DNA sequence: TGTGCCAGCAGTGAAAGGGTAAATTCACCCCTCCACTTT. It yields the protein CASSERVNSPLHF.

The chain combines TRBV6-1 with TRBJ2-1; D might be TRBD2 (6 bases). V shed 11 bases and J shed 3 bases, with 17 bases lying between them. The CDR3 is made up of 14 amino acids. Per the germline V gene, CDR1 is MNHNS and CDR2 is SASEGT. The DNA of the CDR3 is TGTGCCCTAAACAACCCGGGACTCTACAATGAGCAGTTCTTC. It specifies CALNNPGLYNEQFF.

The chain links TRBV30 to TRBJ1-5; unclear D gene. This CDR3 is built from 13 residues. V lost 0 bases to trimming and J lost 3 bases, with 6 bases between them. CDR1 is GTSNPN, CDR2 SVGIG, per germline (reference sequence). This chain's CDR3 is CAWSVLSNQPQHF. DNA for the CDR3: TGTGCCTGGAGTGTACTTTCCAATCAGCCCCAGCATTTT.

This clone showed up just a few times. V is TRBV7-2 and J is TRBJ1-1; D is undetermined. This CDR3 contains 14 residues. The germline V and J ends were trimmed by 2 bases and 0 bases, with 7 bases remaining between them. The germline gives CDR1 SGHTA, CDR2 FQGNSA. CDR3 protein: CASSLQPMNTEAFF. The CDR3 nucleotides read TGTGCCAGCAGCTTACAGCCTATGAACACTGAAGCTTTCTTT.

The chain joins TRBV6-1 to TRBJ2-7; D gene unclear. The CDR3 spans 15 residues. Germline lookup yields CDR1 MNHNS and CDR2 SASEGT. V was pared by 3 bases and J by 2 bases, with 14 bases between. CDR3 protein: CASSETPATPYEQYF. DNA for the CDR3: TGTGCCAGCAGTGAGACGCCCGCCACACCCTACGAGCAGTACTTC.

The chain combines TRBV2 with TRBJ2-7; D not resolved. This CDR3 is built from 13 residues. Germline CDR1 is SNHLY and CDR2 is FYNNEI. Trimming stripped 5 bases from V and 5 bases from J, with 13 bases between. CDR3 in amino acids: CASSLTPQNEQYF. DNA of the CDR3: TGTGCCAGCAGTCTGACCCCCCAGAACGAGCAGTACTTC.

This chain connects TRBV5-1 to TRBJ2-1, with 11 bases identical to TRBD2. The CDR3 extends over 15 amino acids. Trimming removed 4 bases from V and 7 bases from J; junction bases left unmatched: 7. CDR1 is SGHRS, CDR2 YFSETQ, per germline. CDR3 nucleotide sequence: TGCGCCAGCAGCGCAACTAGCGGGAGTGGGAATGAGCAGTTCTTC. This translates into CASSATSGSGNEQFF.

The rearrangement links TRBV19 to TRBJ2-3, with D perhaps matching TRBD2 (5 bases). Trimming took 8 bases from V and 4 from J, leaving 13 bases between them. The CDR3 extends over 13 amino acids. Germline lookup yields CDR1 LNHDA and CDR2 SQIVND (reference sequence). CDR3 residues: CASSSRAADTQYF. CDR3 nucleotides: TGTGCCAGTTCCTCGCGGGCTGCAGATACGCAGTATTTT. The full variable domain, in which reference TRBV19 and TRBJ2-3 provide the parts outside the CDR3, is DGGITQSPKYLFRKEGQNVTLSCEQNLNHDAMYWYRQDPGQGLRLIYYSQIVNDFQKGDIAEGYSVSREKKESFPLTVTSAQKNPTAFYLCASSSRAADTQYFGPGTRLTVL.

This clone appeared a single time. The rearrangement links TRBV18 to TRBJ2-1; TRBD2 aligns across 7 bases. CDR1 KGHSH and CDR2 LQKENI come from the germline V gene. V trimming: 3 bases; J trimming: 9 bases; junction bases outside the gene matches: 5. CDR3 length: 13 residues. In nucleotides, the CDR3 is TGTGCCAGCTCACCCAGACTAGCCGCTGAGCAGTTCTTC. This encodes CASSPRLAAEQFF.

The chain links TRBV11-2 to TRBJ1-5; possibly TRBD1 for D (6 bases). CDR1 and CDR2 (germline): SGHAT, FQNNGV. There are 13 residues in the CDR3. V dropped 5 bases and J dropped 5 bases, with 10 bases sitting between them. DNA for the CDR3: TGTGCCAGCAGCAGACAGGAATATCAGCCCCAGCATTTT. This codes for CASSRQEYQPQHF.

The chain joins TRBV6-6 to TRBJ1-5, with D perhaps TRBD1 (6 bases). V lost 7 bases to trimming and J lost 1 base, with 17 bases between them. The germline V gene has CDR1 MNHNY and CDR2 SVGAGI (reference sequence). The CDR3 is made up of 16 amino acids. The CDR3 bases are TGTGCCAGCACCCAGAAAGTCGGGACAAGCAATCAGCCCCAGCATTTT. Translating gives CASTQKVGTSNQPQHF.

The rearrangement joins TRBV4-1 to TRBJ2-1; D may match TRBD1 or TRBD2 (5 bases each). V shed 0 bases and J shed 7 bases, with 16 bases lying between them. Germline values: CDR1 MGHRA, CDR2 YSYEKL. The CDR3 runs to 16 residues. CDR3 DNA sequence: TGCGCCAGCAGCCAAGATTGGGGACGGAATCTGAATGAGCAGTTCTTC. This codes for CASSQDWGRNLNEQFF.